Reported below is one T cell receptor (beta chain). Repertoires were generated with immunoSEQ multiplex PCR, while TCRdb's copy carries only in-frame clones and drops some. The sample shows 91,000 or so clones, approximately 94% of them seen only once. This CDR3 comprises 16 residues. Per the germline V gene, CDR1 is MNHNS and CDR2 is SASEGT. Trimming removed 2 bases from V and 3 bases from J, with 16 bases in between. This specimen comes from a study of technical replicates of blood from several donors. This sequence originates from a human donor in good health. The sample taken for sequencing was T cells isolated from PBMCs. The chain couples TRBV6-1 to TRBJ1-1; D unclear. CDR3 residues: CASSESPGGADTEAFF. CDR3 DNA sequence: TGTGCCAGCAGTGAATCCCCGGGAGGAGCAGACACTGAAGCTTTCTTT.